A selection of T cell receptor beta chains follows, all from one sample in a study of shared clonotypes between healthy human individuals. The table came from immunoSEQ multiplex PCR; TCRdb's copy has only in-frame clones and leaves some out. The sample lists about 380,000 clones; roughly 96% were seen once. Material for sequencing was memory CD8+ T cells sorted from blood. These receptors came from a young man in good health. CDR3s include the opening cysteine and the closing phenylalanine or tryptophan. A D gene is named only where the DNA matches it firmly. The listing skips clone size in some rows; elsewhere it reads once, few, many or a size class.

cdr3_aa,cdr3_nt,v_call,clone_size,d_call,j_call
CASSVSGREAFF,TGTGCCAGCAGCGTATCTGGGCGGGAAGCTTTCTTT,TRBV9,NA,NA,TRBJ1-1
CASSSSGGGTEAFF,TGCGCCAGCAGTTCCTCAGGAGGGGGCACTGAAGCTTTCTTT,TRBV5-1,NA,NA,TRBJ1-1
CASSTRRDAGNTIYF,TGTGCCAGCAGCACCCGGCGAGATGCTGGAAACACCATATATTTT,TRBV7-9,NA,NA,TRBJ1-3
CASLANTEAFF,TGTGCCAGCTTGGCGAACACTGAAGCTTTCTTT,TRBV6-5,NA,NA,TRBJ1-1
CASSKPRTGEAFF,TGTGCCAGCAGCAAACCTAGGACCGGTGAAGCTTTCTTT,TRBV21-1,NA,NA,TRBJ1-1
CASSGYRDNQETQYF,TGTGCCAGCAGTGGATACCGGGACAACCAAGAGACCCAGTACTTC,TRBV6-1,NA,NA,TRBJ2-5
CAGRTGEDNSPLHF,TGTGCCGGTAGGACAGGTGAAGATAATTCACCCCTCCACTTT,TRBV2,NA,TRBD1,TRBJ1-6
CASSLYAGGRSPLHF,TGTGCCAGCAGTCTATATGCAGGGGGCCGATCACCCCTCCACTTT,TRBV27,NA,TRBD1,TRBJ1-6
CASSERPFAYEQYF,TGTGCCAGCAGTGAACGCCCTTTCGCGTACGAGCAGTACTTC,TRBV6-1,NA,NA,TRBJ2-7
CSAREDEQYF,TGCAGTGCTAGAGAGGACGAGCAGTACTTC,TRBV20-1,NA,NA,TRBJ2-7
CASSLAGVRDTQYF,TGCGCCAGCAGCTTGGCGGGAGTTAGAGATACGCAGTATTTT,TRBV5-1,NA,NA,TRBJ2-3
CASSSGGQLFFGSYEQYF,TGTGCCAGCAGTTCCGGTGGACAGCTATTTTTTGGCTCCTACGAGCAGTACTTC,TRBV28,NA,NA,TRBJ2-7
CASSPLQTALNTEAFF,TGCGCCAGCAGTCCACTACAGACGGCATTGAACACTGAAGCTTTCTTT,TRBV4-1,NA,NA,TRBJ1-1
CASSSGGKKDTQYF,TGTGCCAGCAGCTCGGGGGGGAAGAAAGATACGCAGTATTTT,TRBV5-6,NA,TRBD2,TRBJ2-3
CTSGIIAGGPYEQYF,TGCACCAGCGGAATTATAGCGGGAGGGCCCTACGAGCAGTACTTC,TRBV1,NA,NA,TRBJ2-7
CASSKPGTGGAGTQYF,TGTGCCAGCTCGAAACCAGGGACAGGGGGCGCGGGGACCCAGTACTTC,TRBV18,NA,TRBD1,TRBJ2-5
CASNYGVGNQPQHF,TGTGCCAGTAATTACGGGGTTGGCAATCAGCCCCAGCATTTT,TRBV19,NA,NA,TRBJ1-5
CASSLGTGYTF,TGTGCCAGCAGCTTGGGTACGGGCTACACCTTC,TRBV5-6,NA,NA,TRBJ1-2
CASSLGTSYEQYF,TGTGCCAGCAGTTTAGGGACTTCCTACGAGCAGTACTTC,TRBV28,NA,NA,TRBJ2-7
CAIWGGPGYEQYF,TGTGCCATCTGGGGGGGACCGGGCTACGAGCAGTACTTC,TRBV10-3,NA,TRBD2,TRBJ2-7
CASSEGPAPPQHF,TGTGCCAGCAGTGAAGGCCCAGCCCCGCCCCAGCATTTT,TRBV6-1,NA,NA,TRBJ1-5
CASSRTVLADEQFF,TGTGCCAGCAGCCGGACGGTACTAGCGGATGAACAGTTCTTC,TRBV5-4,once,TRBD2,TRBJ2-1
CASSLRGGYTF,TGTGCCAGCAGTTTGAGGGGAGGCTACACCTTC,TRBV28,NA,NA,TRBJ1-2
CASSTGPRETQYF,TGTGCCAGTAGTACGGGACCCCGAGAGACCCAGTACTTC,TRBV19,NA,NA,TRBJ2-5
CASSHWTGMWEAFF,TGTGCCAGCAGTCACTGGACAGGGATGTGGGAAGCTTTCTTT,TRBV5-6,NA,TRBD1,TRBJ1-1
CASSAPRGDPDTQYF,TGTGCCAGCAGTGCCCCGCGTGGGGATCCAGATACGCAGTATTTT,TRBV6-5,NA,NA,TRBJ2-3
CASSPARQGAFQPQHF,TGTGCCAGCAGCCCTGCTCGGCAGGGGGCTTTTCAGCCCCAGCATTTT,TRBV7-8,NA,TRBD1,TRBJ1-5
CASESGTSGNNEQFF,TGTGCCAGCGAATCCGGGACTAGCGGGAACAATGAGCAGTTCTTC,TRBV28,NA,TRBD2,TRBJ2-1
CASIQGQVNIQYF,TGTGCCAGCATCCAGGGACAGGTGAACATTCAGTACTTC,TRBV6-1,NA,TRBD1,TRBJ2-4
CASRIAWDNTQYF,TGTGCCAGCAGGATCGCATGGGACAATACGCAGTATTTT,TRBV6-5,once,NA,TRBJ2-3
CASSFQDEQFF,TGTGCCAGCAGTTTTCAGGATGAGCAGTTCTTC,TRBV28,NA,NA,TRBJ2-1
CASSVVNYGYTF,TGTGCCAGCAGCGTAGTCAACTATGGCTACACCTTC,TRBV9,NA,NA,TRBJ1-2
CASDFPWGGTENTEAFF,TGTGCTAGTGATTTCCCCTGGGGGGGGACGGAGAACACTGAAGCTTTCTTT,TRBV12-5,NA,NA,TRBJ1-1
CASSLRGTDTQYF,TGTGCCAGCAGTTTACGGGGGACAGATACGCAGTATTTT,TRBV27,NA,NA,TRBJ2-3
CASRTGGEANVLTF,TGTGCCAGCAGGACAGGGGGCGAGGCCAACGTCCTGACTTTC,TRBV28,NA,TRBD1,TRBJ2-6
CASRAYEQYF,TGTGCCAGCAGAGCCTACGAGCAGTACTTC,TRBV6-1,NA,NA,TRBJ2-7
CASSLRTGTPQETQYF,TGCGCCAGCAGCTTGCGGACCGGGACACCACAAGAGACCCAGTACTTC,TRBV5-1,NA,NA,TRBJ2-5
CASSQLTSGTGDTQYF,TGTGCCAGCAGCCAATTGACTAGCGGGACCGGAGATACGCAGTATTTT,TRBV4-2,NA,TRBD2,TRBJ2-3
CASSPSGTGILGNTGELFF,TGTGCCAGTAGTCCCAGTGGGACAGGGATCTTAGGGAACACCGGGGAGCTGTTTTTT,TRBV19,NA,TRBD1,TRBJ2-2
CATSRDPPGQLNTEAFF,TGTGCCACCAGCAGAGACCCCCCCGGACAGTTGAACACTGAAGCTTTCTTT,TRBV15,NA,NA,TRBJ1-1
CASFLARGTEAFF,TGTGCCAGTTTCCTCGCCAGGGGCACTGAAGCTTTCTTT,TRBV6-5,NA,NA,TRBJ1-1
CAISESQRDLNEQFF,TGTGCCATCAGTGAGTCGCAGCGGGATCTGAATGAGCAGTTCTTC,TRBV10-3,NA,TRBD2,TRBJ2-1
CSGGGLDEQYF,TGCAGTGGGGGGGGCCTAGACGAGCAGTACTTC,TRBV20-1,NA,NA,TRBJ2-7
CASSQDLEGLNEQYF,TGTGCCAGCAGCCAAGATCTGGAGGGCCTAAACGAGCAGTACTTC,TRBV4-2,NA,NA,TRBJ2-7
CASSREPGGYTEAFF,TGCGCCAGCAGTAGGGAGCCAGGGGGATATACTGAAGCTTTCTTT,TRBV10-1,NA,TRBD1,TRBJ1-1
CASREGPRHGYSF,TGCGCCAGCAGAGAGGGGCCTCGGCATGGCTACTCCTTC,TRBV10-2,NA,NA,TRBJ1-2
CASSDPGLAATDTQYF,TGTGCCAGCAGTGACCCAGGACTAGCGGCCACAGATACGCAGTATTTT,TRBV25-1,NA,TRBD2,TRBJ2-3
CAWTRNTEAFF,TGTGCCTGGACACGGAACACTGAAGCTTTCTTT,TRBV30,NA,NA,TRBJ1-1
CASTPGTSTDTQYF,TGCGCCAGCACCCCCGGGACCTCCACAGATACGCAGTATTTT,TRBV5-1,NA,NA,TRBJ2-3
CASSIRGSTDTQYF,TGTGCCAGTAGTATACGGGGGAGCACAGATACGCAGTATTTT,TRBV19,NA,NA,TRBJ2-3
CASSLEGLGGSLLGDTQYF,TGCGCCAGCAGCTTGGAGGGGTTGGGCGGGAGCCTTCTTGGGGATACGCAGTATTTT,TRBV5-1,NA,TRBD2,TRBJ2-3
CASAQFNNEQFF,TGTGCCAGCGCACAATTCAACAATGAGCAGTTCTTC,TRBV27,NA,NA,TRBJ2-1
CASSSTRTGLRSGDEQYF,TGTGCCAGCAGCTCAACCAGGACAGGGCTAAGATCAGGGGACGAGCAGTACTTC,TRBV7-8,NA,TRBD1,TRBJ2-7
CAWNRGAETQYF,TGTGCCTGGAACAGGGGTGCAGAGACCCAGTACTTC,TRBV30,NA,TRBD1,TRBJ2-5
CASKGLAGGYEQFF,TGTGCCAGCAAGGGACTAGCGGGAGGGTATGAGCAGTTCTTC,TRBV6-5,NA,TRBD2,TRBJ2-1
CASSLGILEGARANVLTF,TGTGCCAGCAGCTTAGGGATCCTTGAGGGGGCTAGGGCCAACGTCCTGACTTTC,TRBV7-8,NA,TRBD1,TRBJ2-6
CASSEFSGSSYEQYF,TGTGCCAGCAGTGAATTTAGCGGGAGCTCCTACGAGCAGTACTTC,TRBV2,NA,TRBD2,TRBJ2-7